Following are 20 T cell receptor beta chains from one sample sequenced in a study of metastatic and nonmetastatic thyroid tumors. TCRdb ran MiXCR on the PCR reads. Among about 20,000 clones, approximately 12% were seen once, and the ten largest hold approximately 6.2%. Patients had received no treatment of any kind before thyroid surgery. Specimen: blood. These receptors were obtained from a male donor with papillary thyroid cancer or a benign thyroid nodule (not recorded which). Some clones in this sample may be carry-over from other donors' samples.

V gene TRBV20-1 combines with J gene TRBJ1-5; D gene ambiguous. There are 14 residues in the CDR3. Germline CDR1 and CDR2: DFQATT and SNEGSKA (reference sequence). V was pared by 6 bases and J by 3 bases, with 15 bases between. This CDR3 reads CSAKPQATNQPQHF. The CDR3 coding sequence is TGCAGTGCCAAGCCCCAGGCCACCAATCAGCCCCAGCATTTT.

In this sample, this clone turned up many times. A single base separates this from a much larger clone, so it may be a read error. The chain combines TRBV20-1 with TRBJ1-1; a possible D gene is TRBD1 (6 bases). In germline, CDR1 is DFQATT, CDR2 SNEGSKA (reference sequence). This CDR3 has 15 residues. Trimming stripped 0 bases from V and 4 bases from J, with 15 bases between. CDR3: CSARDPRTGATEAFF. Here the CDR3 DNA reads TGCAGTGCTAGAGATCCGAGGACGGGGGCCACTGAAGCTTTCTTT.

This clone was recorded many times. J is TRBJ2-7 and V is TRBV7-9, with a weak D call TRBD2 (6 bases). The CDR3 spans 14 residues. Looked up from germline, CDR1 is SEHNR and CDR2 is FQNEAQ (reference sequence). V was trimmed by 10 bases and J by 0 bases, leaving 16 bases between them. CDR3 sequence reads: CATNRGSSSYEQYF. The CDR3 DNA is TGTGCCACGAATCGGGGGTCAAGCTCCTACGAGCAGTACTTC.

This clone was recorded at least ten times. The CDR3 reads CASSPRTGLMNTEAFF. CDR3 coding DNA: TGTGCCAGCAGCCCTCGGACAGGATTAATGAACACTGAAGCTTTCTTT. The chain couples TRBV5-5 to TRBJ1-1; the match to TRBD1 covers 7 bases. The V segment lost 4 bases and the J segment 0 bases; nucleotides outside the gene matches: 9. Germline V gene sequence: CDR1 SGHKS, CDR2 YYEKEE (reference sequence). The CDR3 sequence is 16 residues long.

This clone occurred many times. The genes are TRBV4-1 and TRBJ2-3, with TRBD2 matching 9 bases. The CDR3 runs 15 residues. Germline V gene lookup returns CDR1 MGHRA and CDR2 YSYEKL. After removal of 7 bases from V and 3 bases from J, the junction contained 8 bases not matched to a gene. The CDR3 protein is CASTYSGSRTDTQYF. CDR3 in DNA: TGCGCCAGCACTTATAGCGGGAGCAGGACAGATACGCAGTATTTT.

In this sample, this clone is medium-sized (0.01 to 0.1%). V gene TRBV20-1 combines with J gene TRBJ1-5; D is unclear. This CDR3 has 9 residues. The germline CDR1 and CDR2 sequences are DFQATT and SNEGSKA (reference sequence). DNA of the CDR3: TGCAGAAACCGGGAGCCCCAGCATTTT. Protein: CRNREPQHF.

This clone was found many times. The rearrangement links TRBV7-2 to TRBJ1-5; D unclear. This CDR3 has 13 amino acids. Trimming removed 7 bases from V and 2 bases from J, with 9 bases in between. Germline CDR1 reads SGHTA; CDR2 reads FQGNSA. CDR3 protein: CASTRARNQPQHF. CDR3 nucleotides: TGTGCCAGCACACGGGCGCGCAATCAGCCCCAGCATTTT.

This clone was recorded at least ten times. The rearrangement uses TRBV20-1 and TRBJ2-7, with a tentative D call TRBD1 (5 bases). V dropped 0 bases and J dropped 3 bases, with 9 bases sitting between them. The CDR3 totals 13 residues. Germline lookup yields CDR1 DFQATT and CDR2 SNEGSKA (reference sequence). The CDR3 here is CSARDPDSYEQYF. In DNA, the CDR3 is TGCAGTGCTAGAGATCCCGACAGCTACGAGCAGTACTTC.

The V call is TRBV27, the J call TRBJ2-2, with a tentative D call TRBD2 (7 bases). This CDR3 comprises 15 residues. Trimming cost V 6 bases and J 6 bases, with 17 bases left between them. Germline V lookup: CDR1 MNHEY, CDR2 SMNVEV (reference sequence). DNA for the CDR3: TGTGCCAGCAGCCCTCGGGGGGCCTGGGCCGGGGAGCTGTTTTTT. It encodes CASSPRGAWAGELFF.

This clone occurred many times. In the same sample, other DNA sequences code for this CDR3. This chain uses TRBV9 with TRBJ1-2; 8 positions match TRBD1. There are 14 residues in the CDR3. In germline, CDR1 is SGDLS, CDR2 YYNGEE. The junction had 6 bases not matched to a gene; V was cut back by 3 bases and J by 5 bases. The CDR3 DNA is TGTGCCAGCAGCGCCGGACAGGGAGGTTATGGCTACACCTTC. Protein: CASSAGQGGYGYTF.

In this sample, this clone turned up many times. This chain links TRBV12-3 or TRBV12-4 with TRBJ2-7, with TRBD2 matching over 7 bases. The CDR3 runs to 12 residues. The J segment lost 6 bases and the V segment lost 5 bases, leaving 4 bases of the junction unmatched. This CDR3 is CASSPPGGEQYF. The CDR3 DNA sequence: TGTGCCAGCAGTCCGCCGGGGGGCGAGCAGTACTTC.

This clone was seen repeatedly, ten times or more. The CDR3 region has the DNA TGCAGTGGGATACCTCCTAGCGGATCTTACAATGAGCAGTTCTTC. This translates into CSGIPPSGSYNEQFF. The J gene is TRBJ2-1, the V gene TRBV20-1, with TRBD2 matching 7 bases. Germline CDR1 is DFQATT and CDR2 is SNEGSKA (reference sequence). V shed 7 bases, J shed 4 bases, and the junction held 13 bases outside the gene matches. This CDR3 spans 15 amino acids.

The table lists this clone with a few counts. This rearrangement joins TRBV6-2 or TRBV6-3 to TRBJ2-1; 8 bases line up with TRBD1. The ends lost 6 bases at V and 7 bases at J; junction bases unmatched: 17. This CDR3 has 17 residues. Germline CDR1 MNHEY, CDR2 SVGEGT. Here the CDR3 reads CASSTGQVLRGTNEQFF. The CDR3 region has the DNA TGTGCCAGCAGCACGGGACAGGTCCTTAGGGGAACGAATGAGCAGTTCTTC.

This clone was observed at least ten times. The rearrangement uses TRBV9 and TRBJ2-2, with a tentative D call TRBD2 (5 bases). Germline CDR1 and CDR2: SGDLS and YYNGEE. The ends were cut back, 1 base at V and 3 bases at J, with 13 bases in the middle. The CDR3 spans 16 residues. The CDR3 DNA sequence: TGTGCCAGCAGCGTACCCAGTGCGGGCGACACCGGGGAGCTGTTTTTT. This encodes CASSVPSAGDTGELFF.

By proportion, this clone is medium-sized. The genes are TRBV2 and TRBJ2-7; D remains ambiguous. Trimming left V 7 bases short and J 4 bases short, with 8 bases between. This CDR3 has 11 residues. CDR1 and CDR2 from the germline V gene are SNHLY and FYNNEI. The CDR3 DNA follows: TGTGCCAGCACCTGGGGATACGAGCAGTACTTC. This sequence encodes CASTWGYEQYF.

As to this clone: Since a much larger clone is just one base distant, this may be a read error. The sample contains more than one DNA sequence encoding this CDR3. Here the CDR3 DNA reads TGTGCCAGCACTCCGACCATGAACACTGAAGCTTTCTTT. The encoded protein is CASTPTMNTEAFF. This rearrangement joins TRBV9 to TRBJ1-1; D is undetermined. The CDR3 loop spans 13 amino acids. Germline CDR1 SGDLS, CDR2 YYNGEE. Between the trimmed V and J ends, which lost 6 bases and 0 bases, there was a span of 9 bases.

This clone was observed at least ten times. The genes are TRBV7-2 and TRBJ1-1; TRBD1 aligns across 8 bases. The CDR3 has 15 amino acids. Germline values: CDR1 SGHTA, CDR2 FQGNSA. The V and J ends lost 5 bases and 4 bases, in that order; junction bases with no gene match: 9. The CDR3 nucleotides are TGTGCCAGCAGCCCCGACAGGGGTCTTTTCACTGAAGCTTTCTTT. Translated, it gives CASSPDRGLFTEAFF.

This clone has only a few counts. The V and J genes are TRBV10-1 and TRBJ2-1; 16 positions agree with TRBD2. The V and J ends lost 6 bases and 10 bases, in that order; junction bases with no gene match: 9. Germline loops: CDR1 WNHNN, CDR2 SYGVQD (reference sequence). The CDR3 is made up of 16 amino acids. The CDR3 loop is CASSEGTSGRAVEQFF. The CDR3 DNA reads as TGCGCCAGCAGCGAGGGGACTAGCGGGAGGGCCGTAGAGCAGTTCTTC.

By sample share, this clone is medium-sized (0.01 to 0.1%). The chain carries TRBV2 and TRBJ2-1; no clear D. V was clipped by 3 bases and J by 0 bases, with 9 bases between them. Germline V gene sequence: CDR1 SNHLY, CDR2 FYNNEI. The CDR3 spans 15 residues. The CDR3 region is CASSDRRSSYNEQFF. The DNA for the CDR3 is TGTGCCAGCAGTGATCGGCGGAGCTCCTACAATGAGCAGTTCTTC.

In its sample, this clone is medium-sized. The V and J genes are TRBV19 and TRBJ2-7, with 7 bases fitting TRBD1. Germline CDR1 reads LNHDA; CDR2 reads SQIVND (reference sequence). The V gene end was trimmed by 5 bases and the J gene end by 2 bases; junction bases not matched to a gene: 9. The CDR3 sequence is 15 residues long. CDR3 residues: CASSAKGQRAYEQYF. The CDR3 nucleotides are TGTGCCAGTAGTGCGAAGGGACAGAGAGCCTACGAGCAGTACTTC.